Presented here are 14 T cell receptor beta chains from one specimen sequenced in a study of glioma-infiltrating T cells after dendritic cell vaccination. Described time point: after dendritic cell vaccination, including at tumor progression/relapse. Using immunoSEQ multiplex PCR, the repertoire was profiled, and TCRdb retains in-frame clones only, with some absent. This table has 90,000 to 95,000 clones, approximately 75% appearing once. Sequencing used blood, obtained after dendritic cell vaccination. All receptors come from a human donor with glioblastoma.

This chain joins TRBV5-4 and TRBJ1-3; 7 positions agree with TRBD1. The germline V gene has CDR1 SGHNT and CDR2 YYREEE (reference sequence). Losses at the gene ends were 5 bases for V and 3 bases for J; bases not matched to a gene: 8. This CDR3 comprises 15 residues. This CDR3 is CASSPDRVVGNTIYF. The CDR3 nucleotides are TGTGCCAGCAGTCCTGACAGGGTGGTTGGAAACACCATATATTTT.

The rearrangement joins TRBV6-6 to TRBJ2-2, with TRBD2 identical over 7 bases. CDR1 and CDR2 from the germline V gene are MNHNY and SVGAGI (reference sequence). The CDR3 contains 16 residues. The V segment lost 6 bases and the J segment 8 bases; nucleotides outside the gene matches: 15. CDR3 sequence reads: CASSPGTKTDPGELFF. In DNA form, the CDR3 reads TGTGCCAGCAGCCCGGGGACTAAGACAGACCCTGGGGAGCTGTTTTTT.

This chain uses TRBV15 with TRBJ1-3; no definite D call. V gave up 1 base and J gave up 0 bases, with 7 bases separating them. The germline CDR1 and CDR2 sequences are LNHNV and YYDKDF (reference sequence). The CDR3 has 15 residues. CDR3 nucleotides: TGTGCCACCAGCAGAGGAGGATTCTCTGGAAACACCATATATTTT. As protein: CATSRGGFSGNTIYF. Full variable domain (missing parts from reference TRBV15 and TRBJ1-3): DAMVIQNPRYQVTQFGKPVTLSCSQTLNHNVMYWYQQKSSQAPKLLFHYYDKDFNNEADTPDNFQSRRPNTSFCFLDIRSPGLGDTAMYLCATSRGGFSGNTIYFGEGSWLTVV.

This chain links TRBV7-9 with TRBJ1-1, with TRBD1 as a possible D gene (5 bases). V was trimmed by 7 bases and J by 3 bases, leaving 18 bases between them. Germline CDR1 SEHNR, CDR2 FQNEAQ (reference sequence). This CDR3 region has 15 residues. CDR3 region: CASTPLSQGYTEAFF. CDR3 bases: TGTGCCAGCACCCCTTTGAGCCAGGGCTACACTGAAGCTTTCTTT.

This clone was detected only a few times. The rearrangement joins TRBV30 to TRBJ1-1; TRBD1 aligns across 9 bases. Germline V gene data show CDR1 as GTSNPN and CDR2 as SVGIG (reference sequence). The CDR3 sequence is 14 residues long. V was clipped by 4 bases and J by 0 bases; unmatched bases: 3. The CDR3 DNA is TGTGCCTGGACTGGGGACAGGGTGAACACTGAAGCTTTCTTT. Translating gives CAWTGDRVNTEAFF.

V usage is TRBV5-1 and J usage is TRBJ2-7; D perhaps matches TRBD1 (6 bases). The CDR3 is 12 residues long. Germline-derived CDR1 and CDR2 are SGHRS and YFSETQ. V dropped 4 bases and J dropped 3 bases, with 8 bases sitting between them. The CDR3 sequence: CASSRDNYEQYF. The DNA for the CDR3 is TGCGCCAGCAGCCGGGACAACTACGAGCAGTACTTC.

V and J are TRBV9 and TRBJ1-2; perhaps TRBD1 as D (5 bases). From germline, CDR1 is SGDLS and CDR2 YYNGEE. Trimming left V 0 bases short and J 2 bases short, with 14 bases between. The CDR3 contains 16 residues. The CDR3 coding sequence is TGTGCCAGCAGCGTAGAACAGGACCAGCAGAACTATGGCTACACCTTC. As protein: CASSVEQDQQNYGYTF.

The gene calls are TRBV14 and TRBJ1-1, with D maybe TRBD1 (6 bases). The CDR3 has 15 residues. V was cut by 1 base and J by 4 bases, with 13 bases left in between. The V gene's germline CDR1 is SGHDN and CDR2 FVKESK. This CDR3 is CASSQAAGAVTEAFF. CDR3 nucleotide sequence: TGTGCCAGCAGCCAAGCCGCGGGGGCGGTCACTGAAGCTTTCTTT.

This clone was found once. This rearrangement joins TRBV18 to TRBJ2-7; weak D call: TRBD1 (5 bases). This CDR3 has 11 residues. The ends were cut back, 5 bases at V and 5 bases at J, with 7 bases in the middle. Germline V gene sequence: CDR1 KGHSH, CDR2 LQKENI. The CDR3 protein is CASSRGDEQYV. The DNA for the CDR3 is TGTGCCAGCTCAAGGGGCGACGAGCAGTACGTC.

This clone was detected only a few times. This sequence joins TRBV7-2 and TRBJ2-3, with 7 bases fitting TRBD2. V was clipped by 5 bases and J by 6 bases; unmatched bases: 14. The CDR3 is 16 residues long. CDR1 is SGHTA, CDR2 FQGNSA, per germline. The CDR3 bases are TGTGCCAGCAGCGAGGCGGGGGTCGGGGGAATGGATACGCAGTATTTT. This translates into CASSEAGVGGMDTQYF.

This chain joins TRBV7-9 and TRBJ1-1; no reliable D call. Trimming took off 5 bases at V and 3 bases at J, with 10 bases between the two ends. The CDR3 spans 13 residues. The V gene's germline CDR1 is SEHNR and CDR2 FQNEAQ (reference sequence). CDR3 amino acids: CASSRTSDTEAFF. CDR3 coding DNA: TGTGCCAGCAGCCGGACTTCGGACACTGAAGCTTTCTTT.

This chain links TRBV7-9 with TRBJ1-5; D remains unclear. Germline V gene data show CDR1 as SEHNR and CDR2 as FQNEAQ (reference sequence). Trimming cost V 2 bases and J 6 bases, with 8 bases left between them. The CDR3 is 13 residues long. The CDR3 loop is CASSLSGTQPQHF. The CDR3 bases are TGTGCCAGCAGCTTATCAGGAACTCAGCCCCAGCATTTT.

This clone was counted a few times. The CDR3 region is CASGWAPVNTEAFF. In nucleotides, the CDR3 is TGCGCCAGCGGGTGGGCGCCCGTGAACACTGAAGCTTTCTTT. This sequence joins TRBV4-1 and TRBJ1-1; D unresolved. The CDR3 is 14 amino acids. Germline loops: CDR1 MGHRA, CDR2 YSYEKL. The V end was cut by 8 bases, the J end by 0 bases, with 13 bases between.

This clone was seen only a few times. The genes are TRBV4-2 and TRBJ2-1; 9 bases map to TRBD1. J was trimmed by 8 bases and V by 0 bases; bases with no gene match: 5. The CDR3 totals 15 residues. Germline assignment: CDR1 LGHNA and CDR2 YNFKEQ. The CDR3 sequence: CASSQEGDRAYEQFF. CDR3 in DNA: TGTGCCAGCAGCCAAGAAGGGGACAGGGCATATGAGCAGTTCTTC.